The rows below give T cell receptor beta chains drawn from one sample of a study of human T cells and chemical hapten exposure. TCRdb re-analysed the RACE reads in MiXCR, keeping a single row per CDR3 protein. The sample consists of some 100,000 distinct CDR3 sequences, 9.2% of them appearing once. The material was whole blood, obtained in connection with sensitization to the hapten diphenylcyclopropenone (DPC). All receptors come from a woman in her thirties or forties with alopecia areata. Some clones in this sample may be carry-over from other donors' samples. The CDR3 runs from the conserved cysteine through the conserved F or W. D genes are given only for firm matches. Rows may omit the clone size; those that give it use once, few, many or a size class.

TRBD1	TRBV7-9	TRBJ1-5	many	CASSPGTGGNQPQHF	TGTGCCAGCAGCCCAGGGACAGGGGGAAATCAGCCCCAGCATTTT
TRBD1	TRBV29-1	TRBJ1-5	NA	CSVIKRQGNQPQHF	TGCAGCGTTATAAAAAGACAGGGTAATCAGCCCCAGCATTTT
NA	TRBV18	TRBJ2-3	many	CASSPSTDTQYF	TGTGCCAGCAGTCCCAGCACAGATACGCAGTATTTT
NA	TRBV15	TRBJ1-4	many	CATSREEKLFF	TGTGCCACCAGCAGAGAAGAAAAACTGTTTTTT
TRBD2	TRBV6-1	TRBJ2-5	few	CASPPGTTKRETQYF	TGTGCCAGCCCGCCCGGGACTACAAAAAGAGAGACCCAGTACTTC
NA	TRBV29-1	TRBJ1-1	many	CSVLGASVNTEAFF	TGCAGCGTTTTGGGGGCTTCAGTGAACACTGAAGCTTTCTTT
TRBD1	TRBV2	TRBJ2-7	NA	CASSRDRVDEQYF	TGTGCCAGCAGCCGGGACAGGGTTGACGAGCAGTACTTC
NA	TRBV6-1	TRBJ2-7	few	CASSEARLARGEQYF	TGTGCCAGCAGTGAAGCAAGACTGGCCCGGGGCGAGCAGTACTTC
NA	TRBV30	TRBJ1-2	many	CAWSVRVGNGYTF	TGTGCCTGGAGTGTAAGGGTTGGGAATGGCTACACCTTC
NA	TRBV6-6	TRBJ1-6	NA	CASLVVRGGLLGSPLHF	TGTGCCAGCCTCGTGGTAAGAGGGGGGCTACTAGGGTCACCCCTCCACTTT
NA	TRBV6-2/TRBV6-3	TRBJ2-3	NA	CAASNPGLSLDTQYF	TGTGCCGCCAGCAATCCGGGACTTTCACTAGATACGCAGTATTTT
TRBD2	TRBV6-4	TRBJ2-3	few	CASSTSGGAGDTQYF	TGTGCCAGCAGCACTAGCGGGGGGGCCGGAGATACGCAGTATTTT
TRBD2	TRBV7-6	TRBJ2-2	few	CASSLSVAGAGELFF	TGTGCCAGCAGCTTATCGGTAGCGGGGGCCGGGGAGCTGTTTTTT
NA	TRBV7-9	TRBJ1-5	many	CASSLGAASAGQPQHF	TGTGCCAGCAGCTTAGGGGCAGCATCTGCGGGGCAGCCCCAGCATTTT
TRBD1	TRBV20-1	TRBJ1-3	many	CSANRGQLSGNTIYF	TGCAGTGCTAACCGGGGACAGCTCTCTGGAAACACCATATATTTT
NA	TRBV28	TRBJ2-5	many	CASSSTQETQYF	TGTGCCAGCAGTTCGACCCAAGAGACCCAGTACTTC
TRBD2	TRBV19	TRBJ2-3	NA	CASSIGITSGTDTQYF	TGTGCCAGTAGTATCGGGATTACTAGCGGCACAGATACGCAGTATTTT
TRBD2	TRBV2	TRBJ2-2	NA	CASSESPSGAAGELFF	TGTGCCAGCAGTGAAAGTCCTAGCGGGGCGGCCGGGGAGCTGTTTTTT
NA	TRBV27	TRBJ1-2	few	CASSPLTRNYGYTF	TGTGCCAGCAGTCCACTAACACGGAACTATGGCTACACCTTC
NA	TRBV21-1	TRBJ1-1	many	CASSKEGDTEAFF	TGTGCCAGCAGCAAAGAAGGGGACACTGAAGCTTTCTTT